This TCR beta chain was captured by sequencing in a study of blood T cell repertoires in COVID-19. Background on the study: Sites across the United States, Italy and Spain contributed samples from acute and convalescent COVID-19. T cells, B-cell-depleted T cells, or PBMCs supplied cDNA or gDNA.

This clone is a singleton in its sample. Participants came from around 25 US areas, aged roughly 18 to 90 years. Assay: immunoSEQ multiplex PCR; the TCRdb copy retains only in-frame clones and omits some. This table has just under 250,000 clones, 75% to 90% appearing once. Germline V CDR1 and CDR2: GTSNPN, SVGIG (reference sequence). The CDR3 consists of 14 residues. V lost 2 bases and J lost 4; bases outside the gene matches: 5. The TCR was taken from a woman aged 25 to 45 who had recovered from COVID-19. The chain is built from TRBV30 and TRBJ1-5, with TRBD1 identical over 7 bases. Material for sequencing was PBMCs or T cells enriched from blood (not recorded which). CDR3 DNA sequence: TGTGCCTGGAGTCGTCTCAGGGGGAATCAGCCCCAGCATTTT. It is translated as CAWSRLRGNQPQHF.